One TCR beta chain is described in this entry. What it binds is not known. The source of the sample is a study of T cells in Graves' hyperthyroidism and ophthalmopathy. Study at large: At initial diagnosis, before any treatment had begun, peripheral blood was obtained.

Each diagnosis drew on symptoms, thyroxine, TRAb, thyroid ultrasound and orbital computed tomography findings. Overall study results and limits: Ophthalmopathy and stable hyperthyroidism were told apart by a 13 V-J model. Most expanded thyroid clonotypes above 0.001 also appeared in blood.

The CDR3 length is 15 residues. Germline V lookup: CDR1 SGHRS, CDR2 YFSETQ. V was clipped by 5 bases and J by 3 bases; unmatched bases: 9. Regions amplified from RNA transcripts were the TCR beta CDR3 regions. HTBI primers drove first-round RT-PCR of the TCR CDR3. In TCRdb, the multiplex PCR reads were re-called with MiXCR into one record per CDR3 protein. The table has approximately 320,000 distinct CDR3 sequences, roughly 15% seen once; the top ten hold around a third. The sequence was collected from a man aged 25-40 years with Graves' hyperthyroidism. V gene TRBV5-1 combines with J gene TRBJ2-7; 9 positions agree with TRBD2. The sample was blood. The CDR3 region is CASSLSGSALYEQYF. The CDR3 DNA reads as TGCGCCAGCAGTCTTAGCGGGAGTGCCCTCTACGAGCAGTACTTC. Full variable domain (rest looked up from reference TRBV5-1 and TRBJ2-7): KAGVTQTPRYLIKTRGQQVTLSCSPISGHRSVSWYQQTPGQGLQFLFEYFSETQRNKGNFPGRFSGRQFSNSRSEMNVSTLELGDSALYLCASSLSGSALYEQYFGPGTRLTVT.